These 16 T cell receptor beta chains came from one sample sequenced in a study of Ad26.COV2.S vaccination and SARS-CoV-2 variants. Sequencing was performed with immunoSEQ multiplex PCR; in TCRdb, only in-frame clones are kept and a portion is missing. This sample has 300,000 to 400,000 clones; 85% to 90% occur once, and the top ten carry 1.5% to 2.5%. Treatment specified: 19 received Ad26.COV2.S at low or high dose, single or two shots; a few received placebo; per-sample allocation not given. Day 63 after the first vaccine or placebo injection was the time point for sampling. The sequencing here drew on peripheral blood, taken in a trial of Ad26.COV2.S vaccine versus placebo. The receptor set was obtained from a person aged 18-60 years who received the Ad26.COV2.S COVID-19 vaccine or a placebo.

V gene TRBV4-3 combines with J gene TRBJ2-5, with D perhaps matching TRBD1 (6 bases). V was cut by 1 base and J by 3 bases, with 18 bases left in between. CDR1 is LGHNA and CDR2 is YSLEER in the germline V gene. The CDR3 has 17 amino acids. The chain's CDR3 is CASSQGRALGGKETQYF. CDR3 sequence (DNA): TGCGCCAGCAGCCAAGGAAGGGCCCTAGGGGGAAAAGAGACCCAGTACTTC.

V gene TRBV5-4 combines with J gene TRBJ1-2, with 7 positions matching TRBD1. Losses at the gene ends were 4 bases for V and 6 bases for J; bases not matched to a gene: 9. This CDR3 spans 14 amino acids. Germline CDR1 and CDR2: SGHNT and YYREEE (reference sequence). CDR3 in amino acids: CASSAYRGTDGYTF. For the CDR3, the DNA is TGTGCCAGCAGCGCCTACAGGGGTACAGATGGCTACACCTTC.

This chain connects TRBV14 to TRBJ2-7, with TRBD1 identical over 8 bases. This CDR3 comprises 14 residues. The trim removed 4 bases at V and 3 bases at J, leaving 5 bases unmatched. From germline, CDR1 is SGHDN and CDR2 FVKESK. CDR3 residues: CASSPDRGLYEQYF. CDR3 DNA: TGTGCCAGCAGCCCTGACAGGGGACTCTACGAGCAGTACTTC.

This rearrangement joins TRBV6-2 or TRBV6-3 to TRBJ1-2; D remains ambiguous. Germline CDR1 reads MNHEY; CDR2 reads SVGEGT. This CDR3 spans 18 amino acids. The germline V and J ends were trimmed by 3 bases and 8 bases, with 28 bases remaining between them. Here the CDR3 DNA reads TGTGCCAGCAGTTATTATCCGGGTTTAGGTTACTCCTATGCCGGCTACACCTTC. Translating it yields CASSYYPGLGYSYAGYTF.

The chain links TRBV9 to TRBJ1-2; 8 bases are a match to TRBD1. The germline CDR1 and CDR2 sequences are SGDLS and YYNGEE. The V and J ends lost 0 bases and 8 bases, in that order; junction bases with no gene match: 15. The CDR3 consists of 17 residues. CDR3 protein: CASSVDPGRGPIMGYTF. The CDR3 region has the DNA TGTGCCAGCAGCGTAGACCCGGGCAGGGGGCCCATAATGGGCTACACCTTC.

This clone turned up a few times. V is TRBV6-2 or TRBV6-3 and J is TRBJ1-1; weak D call: TRBD1 (5 bases). This CDR3 has 13 amino acids. The V and J ends lost 2 bases and 4 bases respectively, with 8 bases between them. CDR1 is MNHEY and CDR2 is SVGEGT in the germline V gene. The CDR3: CASSYMGGTEAFF. The CDR3 DNA reads TGTGCCAGCAGTTACATGGGGGGCACTGAAGCTTTCTTT.

J is TRBJ2-1 and V is TRBV18; 8 nucleotides match TRBD1. The trim removed 2 bases at V and 6 bases at J, leaving 6 bases unmatched. This CDR3 region has 15 residues. Germline V gene sequence: CDR1 KGHSH, CDR2 LQKENI. DNA of the CDR3: TGTGCCAGCTCACCATTTCCCGGACAGGGCAATGAGCAGTTCTTC. Amino acid sequence: CASSPFPGQGNEQFF.

This sequence joins TRBV7-3 and TRBJ2-1; 11 bases line up with TRBD1. The length of the CDR3 is 15 residues. With V trimmed by 4 bases and J by 10 bases, 9 bases remained unmatched. Germline V lookup: CDR1 SGHTA, CDR2 FQGTGA. CDR3 nucleotide sequence: TGTGCCAGCAGCTCTCGGACAGGGGGCCGGGAGGAGCAGTTCTTC. Amino acids: CASSSRTGGREEQFF. Supplemented by reference TRBV7-3 and TRBJ2-1, the full variable domain reads GAGVSQTPSNKVTEKGKYVELRCDPISGHTALYWYRQSLGQGPEFLIYFQGTGAADDSGLPNDRFFAVRPEGSVSTLKIQRTERGDSAVYLCASSSRTGGREEQFFGPGTRLTVL.

This clone was counted a few times. The rearrangement uses TRBV7-8 and TRBJ1-5; 8 nucleotides align to TRBD1. CDR1 SGHVS and CDR2 FQNEAQ come from the germline V gene. V shed 3 bases and J 4 bases; nucleotides not matched to a gene: 2. The CDR3 consists of 14 residues. The CDR3 nucleotides read TGTGCCAGCAGCTTCTGGACAGGGAATCAGCCCCAGCATTTT. It codes for CASSFWTGNQPQHF. The full variable domain, with the rest looked up from reference TRBV7-8 and TRBJ1-5, is GAGVSQSPRYKVAKRGQDVALRCDPISGHVSLFWYQQALGQGPEFLTYFQNEAQLDKSGLPSDRFFAERPEGSVSTLKIQRTQQEDSAVYLCASSFWTGNQPQHFGDGTRLSIL.

V gene TRBV18 combines with J gene TRBJ1-3; TRBD1 matches at 7 bases. This CDR3 has 15 residues. Unmatched junction bases numbered 5, after V lost 6 bases and J lost 0 bases. Looked up from germline, CDR1 is KGHSH and CDR2 is LQKENI. In nucleotides, the CDR3 is TGTGCCAGCTCCGGGACAGAGAGCTCTGGAAACACCATATATTTT. Translation gives CASSGTESSGNTIYF. Full variable domain (missing parts from reference TRBV18 and TRBJ1-3): NAGVMQNPRHLVRRRGQEARLRCSPMKGHSHVYWYRQLPEEGLKFMVYLQKENIIDESGMPKERFSAEFPKEGPSILRIQQVVRGDSAAYFCASSGTESSGNTIYFGEGSWLTVV.

This clone was recorded a few times. The rearrangement joins TRBV5-1 to TRBJ2-2; 8 nucleotides line up with TRBD1. With V trimmed by 2 bases and J by 3 bases, 3 bases remained unmatched. Germline-derived CDR1 and CDR2 are SGHRS and YFSETQ. This CDR3 has 15 residues. This CDR3 reads CASSFRGPDTGELFF. The CDR3 nucleotides are TGCGCCAGCAGCTTCAGGGGGCCCGACACCGGGGAGCTGTTTTTT.

This chain uses TRBV6-1 with TRBJ1-2; TRBD1 matches at 8 bases. Looked up from germline, CDR1 is MNHNS and CDR2 is SASEGT. The CDR3 extends over 16 amino acids. V trimming: 1 base; J trimming: 4 bases; junction bases outside the gene matches: 8. Here the CDR3 DNA reads TGTGCCAGCAGTGAAGAAACAGGACAGGGTGGCTATGGCTACACCTTC. This translates into CASSEETGQGGYGYTF.

The chain is built from TRBV2 and TRBJ1-4, with TRBD1 matching over 11 bases. Germline-derived CDR1 and CDR2 are SNHLY and FYNNEI. After removal of 8 bases from V and 3 bases from J, the junction contained 14 bases not matched to a gene. This CDR3 has 18 residues. This CDR3 is CASSRTGGPVRPNEKLFF. The CDR3 DNA reads TGTGCCAGCTCGCGGACAGGGGGCCCGGTACGGCCTAATGAAAAACTGTTTTTT.

The chain uses TRBV7-2 and TRBJ2-3, with D possibly TRBD2 on 6 matching bases. Germline values: CDR1 SGHTA, CDR2 FQGNSA. Trimming shortened V by 8 bases and J by 4 bases, and 22 bases separated the two germline ends. The CDR3 is 16 residues long. The CDR3 loop is CASDLAGRLPPDTQYF. CDR3 coding DNA: TGTGCCAGCGATTTGGCGGGGAGGCTCCCTCCAGATACGCAGTATTTT.

This chain uses TRBV29-1 with TRBJ2-5, with D possibly being TRBD2 (6 bases). Germline CDR1 and CDR2: SQVTM and ANQGSEA. CDR3 length: 14 amino acids. Trimming removed 1 base from V and 5 bases from J, with 14 bases in between. The CDR3 region is CSVEGPRGGETQYF. Written as DNA, the CDR3 is TGCAGCGTTGAAGGGCCTAGGGGAGGCGAGACCCAGTACTTC.

This clone was picked up a small number of times. This chain joins TRBV2 and TRBJ1-5, with a weak D call TRBD1 (5 bases). The CDR3 runs 13 residues. Trimming cost V 0 bases and J 15 bases, with 15 bases left between them. Per germline, CDR1 SNHLY and CDR2 FYNNEI. DNA for the CDR3: TGTGCCAGCAGTGAAGCCCTTACAGGACAAGGGCATTTT. It specifies CASSEALTGQGHF.